Shown below are 26 T cell receptor beta chains from a single sample sequenced in a study of T cells in Graves' hyperthyroidism and ophthalmopathy. The TCR beta CDR3 regions underwent amplification using RNA transcripts as the source. The HTBI primer set drove a first-round RT-PCR of the TCR CDR3. TCRdb fed the multiplex PCR reads into MiXCR, producing one record per CDR3 protein. Of a few hundred thousand distinct CDR3 sequences in the sample, roughly 14% were seen once. The sequencing input was blood. The receptor set was obtained from a woman aged 25-40 years with Graves' hyperthyroidism.

Ten or more counts support this clonotype. The J gene is TRBJ2-7, the V gene TRBV28; either TRBD1 or TRBD2 may fit D (5 bases each). CDR1 is MDHEN and CDR2 is SYDVKM in the germline V gene. The germline V and J ends were trimmed by 2 bases and 0 bases, with 11 bases remaining between them. The CDR3 is 15 amino acids. This CDR3 is CASSLVGTSSYEQYF. In DNA form, the CDR3 reads TGTGCCAGCAGTTTAGTCGGGACGAGCTCCTACGAGCAGTACTTC.

This clonotype was counted a few times. Being one base from a much bigger clone, this may be a read error. This chain connects TRBV28 to TRBJ2-2; 13 bases fit TRBD2. This CDR3 comprises 19 residues. Germline V gene lookup returns CDR1 MDHEN and CDR2 SYDVKM. The CDR3 bases are TGTGCCAGCAGATCCGGGGGACTAGCGGGACGAAGGGACACCGGGGAGCTGCTTTTT. Translation gives CASRSGGLAGRRDTGELLF.

This clonotype has a handful of counts. This chain connects TRBV3-1 to TRBJ2-1; 7 bases are shared with TRBD2. Germline CDR1 reads LGHDT; CDR2 reads YNNKEL (reference sequence). The CDR3 length is 15 residues. The V gene end was trimmed by 2 bases and the J gene end by 7 bases; junction bases not matched to a gene: 8. CDR3 sequence: CASSQLGLGSNEQFF. The CDR3 nucleotides read TGTGCCAGCAGCCAACTCGGACTAGGATCAAATGAGCAGTTCTTC.

This clonotype was observed many times. V and J are TRBV28 and TRBJ2-1; TRBD2 might be the D (5 bases). CDR1 and CDR2 from the germline V gene are MDHEN and SYDVKM. This CDR3 is 12 amino acids long. V lost 6 bases, J lost 10 bases, and 13 bases lay in between. CDR3 sequence (DNA): TGTGCCAGCAGAGAACTAGAACGGGAGCAGTTCTTC. It translates to CASRELEREQFF.

This clonotype was counted at least ten times. The chain uses TRBV5-1 and TRBJ1-1, with 10 bases identical to TRBD1. Germline CDR1 reads SGHRS; CDR2 reads YFSETQ. The CDR3 contains 17 residues. The J segment lost 0 bases and the V segment lost 4 bases, leaving 9 bases of the junction unmatched. The DNA for the CDR3 is TGCGCCAGCAGCCCCGGACAGGGGGGACTCATGAACACTGAAGCTTTCTTT. It yields the protein CASSPGQGGLMNTEAFF. Full variable domain (remainder filled in from reference TRBV5-1 and TRBJ1-1): KAGVTQTPRYLIKTRGQQVTLSCSPISGHRSVSWYQQTPGQGLQFLFEYFSETQRNKGNFPGRFSGRQFSNSRSEMNVSTLELGDSALYLCASSPGQGGLMNTEAFFGQGTRLTVV.

This clonotype has at least ten counts. The chain recombines TRBV11-2 with TRBJ2-3, with 11 bases matching TRBD2. The junction had 5 bases not matched to a gene; V was cut back by 0 bases and J by 3 bases. CDR3 length: 17 residues. Per germline, CDR1 SGHAT and CDR2 FQNNGV. For the CDR3, the DNA is TGTGCCAGCAGCTTAGAAGCTAGCGGGAGGATTACAGATACGCAGTATTTT. This gives the protein CASSLEASGRITDTQYF.

At least ten counts were recorded for this clonotype. The chain combines TRBV12-3 or TRBV12-4 with TRBJ2-1, with 8 bases fitting TRBD2. J was trimmed by 4 bases and V by 6 bases; bases with no gene match: 14. The CDR3 has 17 amino acids. In nucleotides, the CDR3 is TGTGCCAGCAGGCCGAAGTTGGCTAGCGGGCCATACAATGAGCAGTTCTTC. It translates to CASRPKLASGPYNEQFF.

The sample holds many counts of this clonotype. This chain joins TRBV7-2 and TRBJ1-2; D not certain. Germline V gives CDR1 SGHTA, CDR2 FQGNSA. This CDR3 spans 11 amino acids. V was trimmed by 7 bases and J by 3 bases, leaving 6 bases between them. The CDR3 sequence: CASTLYYGYTF. Here the CDR3 DNA reads TGTGCCAGCACGCTGTACTATGGCTACACCTTC.

This clonotype has a count of ten or more. The chain recombines TRBV7-2 with TRBJ2-5; D is unresolved. Trimming took off 3 bases at V and 6 bases at J, with 5 bases between the two ends. Germline CDR1 and CDR2: SGHTA and FQGNSA. The CDR3 length is 11 residues. CDR3 sequence: CASSFVQTQYF. The CDR3 DNA reads as TGTGCCAGCAGCTTTGTTCAGACCCAGTACTTC.

The chain joins TRBV7-9 to TRBJ2-1; possible D gene TRBD2, 5 bases. V was cut by 8 bases and J by 2 bases, with 10 bases left in between. Germline V lookup: CDR1 SEHNR, CDR2 FQNEAQ (reference sequence). The CDR3 spans 13 residues. The CDR3 nucleotides read TGTGCCAGCGGAGGCGGTACCTACAATGAGCAGTTCTTC. This encodes CASGGGTYNEQFF.

This clonotype was seen a handful of times. CDR3 loop: CSVETHKNTGELFF. CDR3 in DNA: TGCAGCGTTGAAACTCATAAGAACACCGGGGAGCTGTTTTTT. The V and J genes are TRBV29-1 and TRBJ2-2; D unclear. Germline V gives CDR1 SQVTM, CDR2 ANQGSEA. The length of the CDR3 is 14 residues. The ends were cut back, 2 bases at V and 1 base at J, with 8 bases in the middle.

In its sample, this clonotype was seen many times. The genes are TRBV2 and TRBJ1-5; D is possibly TRBD1 (5 bases). Trimming cost V 10 bases and J 3 bases, with 22 bases left between them. CDR3 size: 16 residues. CDR1 is SNHLY, CDR2 FYNNEI, per germline. CDR3 DNA sequence: TGTGCCACCGGCAGGGACCACCAAAGCCTCAATCAGCCCCAGCATTTT. Translating gives CATGRDHQSLNQPQHF.

This clonotype has a count of ten or more. The chain joins TRBV5-1 to TRBJ1-1; no reliable D call. Trimming stripped 4 bases from V and 1 base from J, with 8 bases between. Per germline, CDR1 SGHRS and CDR2 YFSETQ. This CDR3 is built from 13 residues. The CDR3 is CASSPRQNTEAFF. The CDR3 coding sequence is TGCGCCAGCAGCCCTAGGCAGAACACTGAAGCTTTCTTT.

This sequence joins TRBV18 and TRBJ1-5, with 7 nucleotides matching TRBD1. Looked up from germline, CDR1 is KGHSH and CDR2 is LQKENI. After removal of 6 bases from V and 2 bases from J, the junction contained 10 bases not matched to a gene. The CDR3 has 16 amino acids. The CDR3 region has the DNA TGTGCCAGCTCGGACAAAGACAGGGTCGGCAATCAGCCCCAGCATTTT. It yields the protein CASSDKDRVGNQPQHF.

The chain carries TRBV6-1 and TRBJ2-4; D possibly uses TRBD1 or TRBD2 (6 bases each). V was trimmed by 4 bases and J by 2 bases, leaving 18 bases between them. Per the germline V gene, CDR1 is MNHNS and CDR2 is SASEGT. The CDR3 spans 17 residues. This CDR3 is CASSAVWGAGSKNIQYF. In DNA form, the CDR3 reads TGTGCCAGCAGTGCCGTCTGGGGGGCTGGGTCCAAAAACATTCAGTACTTC.

This clonotype was seen a handful of times. This chain's CDR3 is CASSSLVAGNSDTQYF. The CDR3 DNA sequence: TGCGCCAGCAGCTCGTTAGTAGCGGGAAACTCAGATACGCAGTATTTT. The gene calls are TRBV5-1 and TRBJ2-3, with 8 bases that match TRBD2. Trimming took 3 bases from V and 4 from J; bases not matched to a gene: 10. Germline CDR1 reads SGHRS; CDR2 reads YFSETQ. The CDR3 contains 16 residues.

This clonotype was observed many times. The CDR3 sequence is CASSYSGRAILDEQFF. In nucleotides, the CDR3 is TGTGCCAGCAGTTATAGCGGGAGGGCCATCTTGGATGAGCAGTTCTTC. This chain links TRBV12-3 or TRBV12-4 with TRBJ2-1; 11 nucleotides match TRBD2. This CDR3 is 16 amino acids long. The V gene end was trimmed by 4 bases and the J gene end by 8 bases; junction bases not matched to a gene: 10.

V gene TRBV4-3 combines with J gene TRBJ2-5, with 11 bases that match TRBD1. J was trimmed by 4 bases and V by 1 base; bases with no gene match: 5. CDR1 and CDR2 (germline): LGHNA, YSLEER. This CDR3 has 16 residues. The CDR3 DNA reads as TGCGCCAGCAGCCAAGTTGGGACAGGGGGTGGAGAGACCCAGTACTTC. Amino acid sequence: CASSQVGTGGGETQYF.

The table lists this clonotype with many counts. The rearrangement joins TRBV11-3 to TRBJ2-1; TRBD2 agrees at 13 bases. This CDR3 has 16 residues. With 3 bases clipped from V and 6 bases from J, the junction kept 5 bases outside the gene matches. Germline V gives CDR1 SGHNT, CDR2 YENEEA. The CDR3 DNA sequence: TGTGCCAGCAGCTTCGCCGGGACTAGCGGGATCAATGAGCAGTTCTTC. Protein: CASSFAGTSGINEQFF.

This clonotype was recorded at least ten times. The CDR3 nucleotides are TGCAGTGCTGGTGGGGAGCGGGACTACGAGCAGTACTTC. Protein product: CSAGGERDYEQYF. This chain connects TRBV20-1 to TRBJ2-7; TRBD2 agrees at 7 bases. Trimming at V came to 5 bases and at J to 3 bases, leaving 7 bases not matched to a gene. The CDR3 has 13 residues. In germline, CDR1 is DFQATT, CDR2 SNEGSKA (reference sequence).

This clonotype was detected many times. This chain uses TRBV28 with TRBJ1-2; D remains unclear. In germline, CDR1 is MDHEN, CDR2 SYDVKM. The V end was cut by 2 bases, the J end by 6 bases, with 10 bases between. The CDR3 has 13 amino acids. CDR3 DNA sequence: TGTGCCAGCAGTTTAGAGACCGGTAATGGCTACACCTTC. The encoded protein is CASSLETGNGYTF.

This clonotype was seen ten or more times. The chain recombines TRBV18 with TRBJ2-3; 10 positions agree with TRBD1. The germline V gene encodes CDR1 KGHSH and CDR2 LQKENI. V was pared by 3 bases and J by 3 bases, with 6 bases of the junction left unmatched. CDR3 length: 16 amino acids. Written as DNA, the CDR3 is TGTGCCAGCTCACCGACAGGGGGCTTTAGGACAGATACGCAGTATTTT. Amino acids: CASSPTGGFRTDTQYF.

This clonotype was seen at least ten times. The chain joins TRBV18 to TRBJ2-3, with 10 bases lining up with TRBD1. CDR1 and CDR2 (germline): KGHSH, LQKENI. After removal of 2 bases from V and 5 bases from J, the junction contained 7 bases not matched to a gene. There are 16 residues in the CDR3. The CDR3 coding sequence is TGTGCCAGCTCACCAGAGGAGACAGGGGGCTTAGATACGCAGTATTTT. Translation: CASSPEETGGLDTQYF.

In this sample, this clonotype turned up many times. The chain couples TRBV18 to TRBJ2-7, with 8 bases aligning to TRBD1. The V and J ends lost 6 bases and 5 bases, in that order; junction bases with no gene match: 12. Per germline, CDR1 KGHSH and CDR2 LQKENI. This CDR3 contains 15 residues. The CDR3 reads CASSLPDRDSNEQYF. The CDR3 region has the DNA TGTGCCAGCTCGCTGCCGGACAGGGATAGTAACGAGCAGTACTTC.

This clonotype was recorded at least ten times. The rearrangement links TRBV5-1 to TRBJ2-7; tentatively, D is TRBD1 or TRBD2 (5 bases each). CDR3 size: 12 residues. With 0 bases removed from V and 5 bases from J, the gap between germline ends came to 6 bases. Per the germline V gene, CDR1 is SGHRS and CDR2 is YFSETQ. CDR3: CASSLEGHEQYF. CDR3 DNA: TGCGCCAGCAGCTTGGAGGGACACGAGCAGTACTTC.

This clonotype was seen at least ten times. V gene TRBV6-2 or TRBV6-3 combines with J gene TRBJ2-3; TRBD2 matches at 8 bases. Trimming at V came to 3 bases and at J to 2 bases, leaving 10 bases not matched to a gene. This CDR3 comprises 17 residues. Germline CDR1 MNHEY, CDR2 SVGEGT. CDR3 bases: TGTGCCAGCAGTTATTTTGGCGGGAGGAGCTACACAGATACGCAGTATTTT. As protein: CASSYFGGRSYTDTQYF.